What follows are 9 T cell receptor beta chains derived from one specimen sequenced in a study of blood T cell repertoires in COVID-19. Sequencing was performed with immunoSEQ multiplex PCR; in TCRdb, only in-frame clones are kept and a portion is missing. The sample consists of a few hundred thousand clones, 85% of them appearing once. Input material: peripheral blood. The receptor source for this set is a woman between 18 and 30 years old with acute or convalescent COVID-19.

The chain's CDR3 is CASSFNPTGGSREQYF. In DNA, the CDR3 is TGTGCCAGCAGCTTCAACCCTACAGGGGGCTCCCGAGAGCAGTACTTC. This chain links TRBV11-2 with TRBJ2-7, with TRBD1 matching over 9 bases. Looked up from germline, CDR1 is SGHAT and CDR2 is FQNNGV. This CDR3 has 16 amino acids. V was clipped by 3 bases and J by 7 bases; unmatched bases: 13.

V and J are TRBV30 and TRBJ1-4; 9 bases line up with TRBD1. CDR1 is GTSNPN, CDR2 SVGIG, per germline (reference sequence). This CDR3 has 17 residues. V dropped 0 bases and J dropped 5; count of bases not matched to a gene: 10. The CDR3 DNA is TGTGCCTGGAGTGTACAGATATTAACAGGGGGCAATGAAAAACTGTTTTTT. Protein product: CAWSVQILTGGNEKLFF.

The J gene is TRBJ1-1, the V gene TRBV11-2; weak D call: TRBD1 (6 bases). V shed 5 bases and J shed 0 bases, with 16 bases lying between them. The germline CDR1 and CDR2 sequences are SGHAT and FQNNGV. The CDR3 is 16 amino acids. The CDR3 reads CASSGVGQSMNTEAFF. The DNA for the CDR3 is TGTGCCAGCAGCGGTGTAGGACAGTCCATGAACACTGAAGCTTTCTTT.

The V call is TRBV6-5, the J call TRBJ1-4, with 7 bases lining up with TRBD1. The CDR3 runs to 14 residues. The germline CDR1 and CDR2 sequences are MNHEY and SVGAGI. The trim removed 7 bases at V and 4 bases at J, leaving 6 bases unmatched. The DNA for the CDR3 is TGTGCCAGCACCGAGACAGGGCTTAATGAAAAACTGTTTTTT. It specifies CASTETGLNEKLFF.

V is TRBV5-1 and J is TRBJ1-3; D not resolved. In germline, CDR1 is SGHRS, CDR2 YFSETQ. V was clipped by 4 bases and J by 0 bases, with 11 bases between them. This CDR3 comprises 15 residues. The CDR3 DNA reads as TGCGCCAGCAGCACTCAAGGGAGCTCTGGAAACACCATATATTTT. Translating it yields CASSTQGSSGNTIYF.

V and J are TRBV3-1 (or the pseudogene TRBV3-2) and TRBJ2-5; TRBD2 aligns across 7 bases. V lost 2 bases to trimming and J lost 3 bases; unmatched junction nucleotides: 3. This CDR3 region has 14 residues. CDR1 and CDR2 (germline): LGHDT, YNNKEL (reference sequence). The CDR3 sequence: CASSQIGRKETQYF. CDR3 nucleotides: TGTGCCAGCAGCCAAATCGGGAGGAAAGAGACCCAGTACTTC.

In DNA, the CDR3 is TGTGCCACCAGTGATGGGCAGGGGCTGAATTCACCCCTCCACTTT. Translating it yields CATSDGQGLNSPLHF. The genes are TRBV24-1 and TRBJ1-6; the D gene is possibly TRBD1 (6 bases). Germline values: CDR1 KGHDR, CDR2 SFDVKD. V lost 3 bases and J lost 7, with 12 bases in between. This CDR3 is built from 15 residues.

The chain employs TRBV10-1 and TRBJ2-1; tentatively, D is TRBD2 (6 bases). This CDR3 region has 16 residues. Trimming removed 4 bases from V and 8 bases from J, with 21 bases in between. Germline V lookup: CDR1 WNHNN, CDR2 SYGVQD (reference sequence). The CDR3 DNA reads TGCGCCAGCAGTGTCTATACTAGACCGCCGGGGGATGAGCAGTTCTTC. Its translation: CASSVYTRPPGDEQFF.

This sequence joins TRBV27 and TRBJ2-1; 7 bases align to TRBD1. Germline V lookup: CDR1 MNHEY, CDR2 SMNVEV (reference sequence). The CDR3 extends over 16 amino acids. J lost 4 bases, V lost 5 bases, and 11 bases had no gene match. The DNA of the CDR3 is TGTGCCAGCAGTGACGGAGAGGGGGCCGATTACAATGAGCAGTTCTTC. Protein sequence: CASSDGEGADYNEQFF.